A single sample gave rise to the 24 T cell receptor beta chains below, sequenced in a study of cytomegalovirus exposure and HLA in healthy donors (dated by TCRdb to about 2017). Library preparation employed the immunoSEQ multiplex PCR assay. A mixture of 60 forward primers for TCR Vbeta segments and 13 reverse primers for TCR Jbeta segments was used in the multiplex PCR. The immuneACCESS repertoire file appears here via TCRdb, limited to in-frame rearrangements. These files lack a portion of the clones; in checked studies, under half of the deficit traces to unresolved V genes, and the cause of the others is not known. Here the sample has 150,000 to 200,000 clones; roughly four fifths occur a single time. Under 2.5% of the sample is in the top ten clones. Sequencing was performed on PBMCs. The receptors stem from a woman aged 25 to 39 in good health and CMV-seronegative.

This clone was recorded once. The chain couples TRBV10-1 to TRBJ2-1, with 11 bases that match TRBD2. This CDR3 has 13 residues. Germline-derived CDR1 and CDR2 are WNHNN and SYGVQD (reference sequence). Trimming took 8 bases from V and 7 from J; bases not matched to a gene: 4. The CDR3 reads CASSRLAGNEQFF. The CDR3 region has the DNA TGCGCCAGCTCCAGACTAGCGGGGAATGAGCAGTTCTTC.

The CDR3: CASSLGTGSGTDTQYF. Here the CDR3 DNA reads TGTGCCAGCAGCTTAGGGACAGGGTCGGGCACAGATACGCAGTATTTT. The V and J genes are TRBV7-2 and TRBJ2-3, with TRBD1 matching over 8 bases. This CDR3 is 16 amino acids long. The trim removed 1 base at V and 1 base at J, leaving 4 bases unmatched. Germline V lookup: CDR1 SGHTA, CDR2 FQGNSA.

This chain joins TRBV7-2 and TRBJ2-5, with D hard to call. Germline V lookup: CDR1 SGHTA, CDR2 FQGNSA. V was clipped by 2 bases and J by 0 bases, with 4 bases between them. This CDR3 has 13 amino acids. CDR3: CASSLQYQETQYF. In DNA, the CDR3 is TGTGCCAGCAGCTTACAGTACCAAGAGACCCAGTACTTC.

This chain uses TRBV27 with TRBJ1-4; 9 bases fit TRBD1. This CDR3 is 14 amino acids long. The junction had 7 bases not matched to a gene; V was cut back by 5 bases and J by 9 bases. The germline V gene encodes CDR1 MNHEY and CDR2 SMNVEV (reference sequence). The CDR3 sequence is CASSLAGTGKKLFF. CDR3 DNA: TGTGCCAGCAGTCTCGCCGGGACAGGGAAAAAACTGTTTTTT.

This clone was detected only once. This chain connects TRBV28 to TRBJ1-6, with a possible D match to TRBD1 (6 bases). Looked up from germline, CDR1 is MDHEN and CDR2 is SYDVKM. Trimming shortened V by 5 bases and J by 6 bases, and 14 bases separated the two germline ends. The CDR3 spans 15 residues. In nucleotides, the CDR3 is TGTGCCAGCAGTCCGTCGGGGGGGGCTAATTCACCCCTCCACTTT. It yields the protein CASSPSGGANSPLHF. The whole variable domain, filled in from reference TRBV28 and TRBJ1-6, reads DVKVTQSSRYLVKRTGEKVFLECVQDMDHENMFWYRQDPGLGLRLIYFSYDVKMKEKGDIPEGYSVSREKKERFSLILESASTNQTSMYLCASSPSGGANSPLHFGNGTRLTVT.

J is TRBJ2-1 and V is TRBV4-1; the match to TRBD1 covers 7 bases. In germline, CDR1 is MGHRA, CDR2 YSYEKL. The ends lost 1 base at V and 4 bases at J; junction bases unmatched: 10. The length of the CDR3 is 17 residues. The DNA for the CDR3 is TGCGCCAGCAGCCAAGGTTTGAGACAGGGAAAGTACAATGAGCAGTTCTTC. As protein: CASSQGLRQGKYNEQFF.

V gene TRBV27 combines with J gene TRBJ1-2, with D unclear. Deletions cut 0 bases from V and 0 bases from J, with 8 bases between. The CDR3 is 15 amino acids. From germline, CDR1 is MNHEY and CDR2 SMNVEV (reference sequence). The CDR3 here is CASSLSTKANYGYTF. CDR3 bases: TGTGCCAGCAGTTTATCGACAAAAGCTAACTATGGCTACACCTTC.

This clone was seen just once. The V call is TRBV27, the J call TRBJ2-1, with 11 bases matching TRBD2. Germline lookup yields CDR1 MNHEY and CDR2 SMNVEV (reference sequence). The CDR3 runs 15 residues. J lost 9 bases, V lost 6 bases, and 10 bases had no gene match. The CDR3 nucleotides read TGTGCCAGCAGCCCGGGACTAGCGGACCGGGGTGAGCAGTTCTTC. This translates into CASSPGLADRGEQFF.

The J gene is TRBJ1-2, the V gene TRBV6-1, with 10 positions matching TRBD1. This CDR3 comprises 15 residues. CDR1 MNHNS and CDR2 SASEGT come from the germline V gene. The trim removed 3 bases at V and 4 bases at J, leaving 5 bases unmatched. CDR3 DNA: TGTGCCAGCAGTGAGCCGGGACAGGGGATCTATGGCTACACCTTC. Amino acid sequence: CASSEPGQGIYGYTF.

The gene calls are TRBV28 and TRBJ2-3; D is possibly TRBD2 (5 bases). The CDR3 length is 17 residues. CDR1 is MDHEN, CDR2 SYDVKM, per germline. Trimming stripped 5 bases from V and 2 bases from J, with 20 bases between. CDR3 nucleotide sequence: TGTGCCAGCAGTCCTTCGACGGGCGGAGGCCTCACAGATACGCAGTATTTT. Encoded protein: CASSPSTGGGLTDTQYF.

The V call is TRBV6-5, the J call TRBJ2-7; 9 bases map to TRBD1. This CDR3 is 14 amino acids long. Per germline, CDR1 MNHEY and CDR2 SVGAGI. The V segment lost 7 bases and the J segment 2 bases; nucleotides outside the gene matches: 6. CDR3 sequence: CASKPGTGPYEQYF. The CDR3 DNA reads as TGTGCCAGCAAACCAGGGACAGGGCCCTACGAGCAGTACTTC.

This clone has only a few counts. The junction departs from the called germline gene at one end, perhaps through a read error. The J gene is TRBJ2-7, the V gene TRBV28; unclear D gene. The CDR3 is 19 amino acids. Germline V CDR1 and CDR2: MDHEN, SYDVKM. The CDR3 protein is CASSLLFMIGRSSSYEQYF. The CDR3 region has the DNA TGTGCCAGCAGCTTATTGTTTATGATTGGCAGGTCGAGCTCCTACGAGCAGTACTTC.

The chain employs TRBV6-5 and TRBJ1-5; 10 nucleotides align to TRBD1. The CDR3 runs to 15 residues. V lost 6 bases and J lost 6; bases outside the gene matches: 8. The germline V gene has CDR1 MNHEY and CDR2 SVGAGI. The CDR3 loop is CASRAGTGEVQPQHF. The CDR3 nucleotides are TGTGCCAGCAGGGCCGGGACAGGGGAGGTTCAGCCCCAGCATTTT.

This chain links TRBV6-5 with TRBJ1-2, with D possibly TRBD1 on 5 matching bases. V lost 8 bases, J lost 2 bases, and 12 bases lay in between. Per germline, CDR1 MNHEY and CDR2 SVGAGI. The CDR3 has 13 residues. The chain's CDR3 is CASRREMNYGYTF. The CDR3 nucleotides read TGTGCCAGCCGCAGGGAAATGAACTATGGCTACACCTTC.

The rearrangement uses TRBV4-1 and TRBJ2-7; the D gene is possibly TRBD1 (5 bases). CDR1 MGHRA and CDR2 YSYEKL come from the germline V gene. Trimming removed 0 bases from V and 3 bases from J, with 15 bases in between. The CDR3 is made up of 16 amino acids. The CDR3, as DNA: TGCGCCAGCAGCCAAGATGGAAGGGGCAGTGGCTACGAGCAGTACTTC. This translates into CASSQDGRGSGYEQYF.

The chain couples TRBV7-9 to TRBJ2-1; 9 positions agree with TRBD1. CDR3 length: 16 amino acids. Trimming at V came to 5 bases and at J to 2 bases, leaving 7 bases not matched to a gene. Per the germline V gene, CDR1 is SEHNR and CDR2 is FQNEAQ (reference sequence). CDR3 region: CASSNLQGAPYNEQFF. In DNA form, the CDR3 reads TGTGCCAGCAGCAACCTACAGGGGGCCCCCTACAATGAGCAGTTCTTC.

The chain has TRBV5-1 and TRBJ2-2; perhaps TRBD1 as D (6 bases). The V gene's germline CDR1 is SGHRS and CDR2 YFSETQ. The CDR3 loop spans 17 amino acids. The germline V and J ends were trimmed by 0 bases and 1 base, with 13 bases remaining between them. DNA of the CDR3: TGCGCCAGCAGCTTGGCCGAGACAGGATGGAACACCGGGGAGCTGTTTTTT. This gives the protein CASSLAETGWNTGELFF.

The rearrangement links TRBV28 to TRBJ1-5, with TRBD1 identical over 7 bases. The J segment lost 1 base and the V segment lost 7 bases, leaving 7 bases of the junction unmatched. This CDR3 comprises 15 residues. Germline lookup yields CDR1 MDHEN and CDR2 SYDVKM. In DNA, the CDR3 is TGTGCCAGCAAAAAACAGGGGTTGAGCAATCAGCCCCAGCATTTT. The encoded protein is CASKKQGLSNQPQHF.

The chain has TRBV15 and TRBJ2-7; 7 bases match TRBD2. Looked up from germline, CDR1 is LNHNV and CDR2 is YYDKDF (reference sequence). This CDR3 spans 17 amino acids. V lost 0 bases to trimming and J lost 1 base; unmatched junction nucleotides: 9. CDR3 protein: CATSRDRAGLGSYEQYF. The CDR3, as DNA: TGTGCCACCAGCAGAGATCGAGCGGGGCTCGGGTCCTACGAGCAGTACTTC.

V usage is TRBV28 and J usage is TRBJ2-5, with TRBD1 matching 9 bases. The germline V gene encodes CDR1 MDHEN and CDR2 SYDVKM. The CDR3 contains 14 residues. The J segment lost 9 bases and the V segment lost 6 bases, leaving 11 bases of the junction unmatched. DNA of the CDR3: TGTGCCAGCAGCGTGGGACAGGGCGCAGCGTCCCAGTACTTC. Protein: CASSVGQGAASQYF.

CDR3 sequence reads: CASSLDRVGLSNQPQHF. The CDR3 DNA is TGTGCCAGCAGCTTGGACAGGGTAGGTTTGAGCAATCAGCCCCAGCATTTT. The rearrangement uses TRBV9 and TRBJ1-5; 8 bases are a match to TRBD1. V shed 4 bases, J shed 1 base, and the junction held 10 bases outside the gene matches. Germline V CDR1 and CDR2: SGDLS, YYNGEE. CDR3 length equals 17 residues.

This sequence joins TRBV11-2 and TRBJ2-5, with 12 bases lining up with TRBD1. The CDR3 contains 14 residues. V trimming: 6 bases; J trimming: 5 bases; junction bases outside the gene matches: 4. Germline CDR1 and CDR2: SGHAT and FQNNGV. CDR3 residues: CASRGTGGLETQYF. The CDR3 coding sequence is TGTGCCAGCAGAGGGACAGGGGGCCTCGAGACCCAGTACTTC.

The rearrangement links TRBV7-9 to TRBJ2-5; 9 bases are a match to TRBD1. The V and J ends lost 6 bases and 4 bases, in that order; junction bases with no gene match: 6. Looked up from germline, CDR1 is SEHNR and CDR2 is FQNEAQ (reference sequence). This CDR3 has 14 amino acids. The CDR3: CASSGTGRGETQYF. The CDR3 DNA follows: TGTGCCAGCAGTGGGACAGGGCGAGGAGAGACCCAGTACTTC. Complete variable domain (other parts from reference TRBV7-9 and TRBJ2-5): DTGVSQNPRHKITKRGQNVTFRCDPISEHNRLYWYRQTLGQGPEFLTYFQNEAQLEKSRLLSDRFSAERPKGSFSTLEIQRTEQGDSAMYLCASSGTGRGETQYFGPGTRLLVL.

This clone has a handful of counts. Additional DNA sequences in this sample encode the identical CDR3. The genes are TRBV6-5 and TRBJ2-7; 8 nucleotides line up with TRBD1. The germline gives CDR1 MNHEY, CDR2 SVGAGI. V was clipped by 6 bases and J by 3 bases; unmatched bases: 10. The CDR3 contains 15 residues. The CDR3 spells CASRLKGTGGYEQYF. For the CDR3, the DNA is TGTGCCAGCAGACTCAAGGGGACAGGTGGCTACGAGCAGTACTTC.